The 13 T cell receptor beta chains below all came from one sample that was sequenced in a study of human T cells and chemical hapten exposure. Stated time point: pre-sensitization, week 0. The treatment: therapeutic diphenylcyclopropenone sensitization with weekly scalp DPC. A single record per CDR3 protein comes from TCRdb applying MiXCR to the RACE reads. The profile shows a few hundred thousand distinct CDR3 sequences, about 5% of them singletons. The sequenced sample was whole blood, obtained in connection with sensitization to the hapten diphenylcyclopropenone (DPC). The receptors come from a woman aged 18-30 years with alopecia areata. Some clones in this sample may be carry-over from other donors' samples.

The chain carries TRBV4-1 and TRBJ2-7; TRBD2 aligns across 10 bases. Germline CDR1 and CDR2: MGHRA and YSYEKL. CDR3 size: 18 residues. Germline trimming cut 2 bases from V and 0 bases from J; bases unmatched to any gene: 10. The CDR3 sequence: CASSQIVLAGALSYEQYF. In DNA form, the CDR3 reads TGCGCCAGCAGCCAAATAGTTCTAGCGGGGGCCCTCTCCTACGAGCAGTACTTC.

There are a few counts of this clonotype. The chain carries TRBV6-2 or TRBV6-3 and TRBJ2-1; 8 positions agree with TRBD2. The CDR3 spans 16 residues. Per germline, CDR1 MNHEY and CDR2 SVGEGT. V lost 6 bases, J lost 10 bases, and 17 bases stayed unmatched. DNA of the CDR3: TGTGCCAGCAGCACCCGCGGGGCGGGGGGAGGAGGAGAGCAGTTCTTC. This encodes CASSTRGAGGGGEQFF.

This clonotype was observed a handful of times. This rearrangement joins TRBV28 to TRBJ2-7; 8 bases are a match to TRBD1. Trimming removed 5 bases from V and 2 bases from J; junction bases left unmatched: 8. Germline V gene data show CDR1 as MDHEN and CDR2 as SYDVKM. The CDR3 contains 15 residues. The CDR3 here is CASSIQGAAPYEQYF. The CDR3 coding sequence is TGTGCCAGCAGTATTCAGGGGGCTGCCCCCTACGAGCAGTACTTC.

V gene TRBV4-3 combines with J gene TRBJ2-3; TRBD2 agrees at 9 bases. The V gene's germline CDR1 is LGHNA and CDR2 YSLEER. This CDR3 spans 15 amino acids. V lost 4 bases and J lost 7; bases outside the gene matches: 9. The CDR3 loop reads CASSPTSGSQHTQYF. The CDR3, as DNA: TGCGCCAGCAGCCCTACTAGCGGGTCACAACATACGCAGTATTTT.

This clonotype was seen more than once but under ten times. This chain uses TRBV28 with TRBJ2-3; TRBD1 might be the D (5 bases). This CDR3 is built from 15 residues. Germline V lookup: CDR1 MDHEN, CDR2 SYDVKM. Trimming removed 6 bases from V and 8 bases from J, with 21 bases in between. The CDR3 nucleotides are TGTGCCAGCAGGACCCAGGGCCTCCGCGGTAGTACGCAGTATTTT. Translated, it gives CASRTQGLRGSTQYF.

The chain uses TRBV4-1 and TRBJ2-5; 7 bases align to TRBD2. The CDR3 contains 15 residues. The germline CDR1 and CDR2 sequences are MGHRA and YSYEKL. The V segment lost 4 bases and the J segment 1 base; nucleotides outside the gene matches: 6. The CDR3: CASSPDPGGQETQYF. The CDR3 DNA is TGCGCCAGCAGCCCTGATCCGGGGGGCCAAGAGACCCAGTACTTC.

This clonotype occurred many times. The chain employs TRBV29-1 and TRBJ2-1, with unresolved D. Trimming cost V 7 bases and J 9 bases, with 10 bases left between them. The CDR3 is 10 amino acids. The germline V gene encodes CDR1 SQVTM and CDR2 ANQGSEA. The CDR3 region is CSAGVGEQFF. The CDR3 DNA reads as TGCAGCGCTGGGGTCGGTGAGCAGTTCTTC.

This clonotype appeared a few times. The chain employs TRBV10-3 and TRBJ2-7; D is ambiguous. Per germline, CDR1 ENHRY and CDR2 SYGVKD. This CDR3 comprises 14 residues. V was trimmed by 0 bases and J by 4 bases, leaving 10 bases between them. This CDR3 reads CAISESRTAYEQYF. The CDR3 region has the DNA TGTGCCATCAGTGAGTCCCGGACGGCTTACGAGCAGTACTTC.

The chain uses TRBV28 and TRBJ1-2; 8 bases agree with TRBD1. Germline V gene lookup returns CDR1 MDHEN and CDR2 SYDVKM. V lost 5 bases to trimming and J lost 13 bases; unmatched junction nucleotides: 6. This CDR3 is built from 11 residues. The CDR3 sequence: CASSRGQGLTF. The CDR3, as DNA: TGTGCCAGCAGTCGCGGACAGGGCCTCACCTTC.

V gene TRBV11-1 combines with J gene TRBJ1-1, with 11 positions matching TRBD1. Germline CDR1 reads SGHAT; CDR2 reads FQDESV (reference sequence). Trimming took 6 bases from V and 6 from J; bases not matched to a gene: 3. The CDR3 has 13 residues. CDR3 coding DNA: TGTGCCAGCAGGCCGGGACAGGGGGCTGAAGCTTTCTTT. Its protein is CASRPGQGAEAFF.

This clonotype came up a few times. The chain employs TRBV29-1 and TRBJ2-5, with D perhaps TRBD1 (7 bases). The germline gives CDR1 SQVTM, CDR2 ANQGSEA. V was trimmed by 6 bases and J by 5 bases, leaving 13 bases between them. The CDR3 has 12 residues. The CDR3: CSVAGGMETQYF. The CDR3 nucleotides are TGCAGCGTCGCAGGGGGGATGGAGACCCAGTACTTC.

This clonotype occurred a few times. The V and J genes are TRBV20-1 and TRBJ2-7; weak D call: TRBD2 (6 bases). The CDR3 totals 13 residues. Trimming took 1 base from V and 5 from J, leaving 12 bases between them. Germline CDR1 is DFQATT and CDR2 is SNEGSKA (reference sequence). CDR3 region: CSARATSSDEQYF. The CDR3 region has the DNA TGCAGTGCTAGAGCGACTAGTTCAGACGAGCAGTACTTC.

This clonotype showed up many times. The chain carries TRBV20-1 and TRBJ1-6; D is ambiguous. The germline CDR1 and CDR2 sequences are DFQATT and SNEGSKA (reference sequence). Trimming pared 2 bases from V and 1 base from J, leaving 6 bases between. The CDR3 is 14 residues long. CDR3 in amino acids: CSARRDSYNSPLHF. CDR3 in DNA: TGCAGTGCTAGAAGGGATTCCTATAATTCACCCCTCCACTTT.